A single sample gave rise to the 19 T cell receptor beta chains below, sequenced in a study of T-cell memory formation after mild COVID-19. TCRdb passed the 5' RACE reads through MiXCR, listing each CDR3 protein once. The sample includes about 400,000 distinct CDR3 sequences, around an eighth of them seen just once. The sample comprised PBMCs or a T cell subset sorted from them (not recorded which). These receptors were obtained from a man aged 18 to 30 who had mild COVID-19 (a few samples of this study predate the infection). Cell type and time point are not known.

A few counts support this clonotype. The chain combines TRBV5-1 with TRBJ2-1; D could derive from TRBD1 or TRBD2 (5 bases each). CDR1 and CDR2 from the germline V gene are SGHRS and YFSETQ. CDR3 size: 15 residues. V shed 0 bases and J shed 6 bases, with 13 bases lying between them. CDR3 amino acids: CASSLENRDGNEQFF. The CDR3 DNA is TGCGCCAGCAGCTTGGAGAACCGGGACGGCAATGAGCAGTTCTTC.

CDR3 region: CASSLYRDTEAFF. CDR3 nucleotides: TGTGCCAGCAGTTTATACAGGGACACTGAAGCTTTCTTT. The J gene is TRBJ1-1, the V gene TRBV12-3 or TRBV12-4; possibly TRBD1 for D (6 bases). The V and J ends lost 2 bases and 3 bases respectively, with 7 bases between them. The CDR3 totals 13 residues.

This sequence joins TRBV19 and TRBJ2-1; D possibly corresponds to TRBD2 (5 bases). The germline CDR1 and CDR2 sequences are LNHDA and SQIVND (reference sequence). Trimming left V 1 base short and J 3 bases short, with 10 bases between. This CDR3 region has 15 residues. This chain's CDR3 is CASSIVQLDYNEQFF. The CDR3 nucleotides are TGTGCCAGTAGTATAGTACAACTAGACTACAATGAGCAGTTCTTC.

The DNA of the CDR3 is TGTGCCAGCAGCCCCGGTCGGGACGGCTCTGGGGCCAACGTCCTGACTTTC. The encoded protein is CASSPGRDGSGANVLTF. The chain links TRBV7-3 to TRBJ2-6; D is possibly TRBD1 or TRBD2 (5 bases each). Germline CDR1 reads SGHTA; CDR2 reads FQGTGA. CDR3 length: 17 amino acids. V was trimmed by 5 bases and J by 0 bases, leaving 14 bases between them.

This clonotype was found once. The gene calls are TRBV29-1 and TRBJ2-1, with D uncertain. This CDR3 has 13 residues. Germline CDR1 reads SQVTM; CDR2 reads ANQGSEA. Trimming took off 4 bases at V and 9 bases at J, with 16 bases between the two ends. CDR3 bases: TGCAGCGTTGGGTTGTTTGGTCCCAGTGAGCAGTTCTTC. Translating gives CSVGLFGPSEQFF.

This clonotype has just a few counts. The V and J genes are TRBV5-1 and TRBJ2-5; 7 bases are a match to TRBD2. The junction had 7 bases not matched to a gene; V was cut back by 3 bases and J by 14 bases. This CDR3 contains 11 residues. Germline loops: CDR1 SGHRS, CDR2 YFSETQ. Here the CDR3 reads CASSSGEGRYF. In DNA, the CDR3 is TGCGCCAGCAGCTCCGGGGAGGGAAGATACTTC.

CDR3 loop: CAYAITGGYTEAFF. As DNA, the CDR3 is TGTGCCTACGCGATAACTGGGGGTTACACTGAAGCTTTCTTT. V gene TRBV30 combines with J gene TRBJ1-1, with D possibly being TRBD1 (5 bases). CDR1 is GTSNPN, CDR2 SVGIG, per germline (reference sequence). Between the trimmed V and J ends, which lost 7 bases and 3 bases, there was a span of 18 bases. CDR3 length: 14 amino acids. Full variable domain (rest looked up from reference TRBV30 and TRBJ1-1): SQTIHQWPATLVQPVGSPLSLECTVEGTSNPNLYWYRQAAGRGLQLLFYSVGIGQISSEVPQNLSASRPQDRQFILSSKKLLLSDSGFYLCAYAITGGYTEAFFGQGTRLTVV.

V and J are TRBV12-5 and TRBJ2-4, with D unresolved. Trimming pared 6 bases from V and 0 bases from J, leaving 3 bases between. CDR1 is LGHNT and CDR2 is FRNRAP in the germline V gene. The CDR3 totals 12 residues. The CDR3 region has the DNA TGTGCTAGTGGGACAGCCAAAAACATTCAGTACTTC. It codes for CASGTAKNIQYF.

This clonotype appeared a few times. The rearrangement uses TRBV6-2 or TRBV6-3 and TRBJ2-2, with a tentative D call TRBD2 (5 bases). The CDR3 has 13 residues. The V end was cut by 0 bases, the J end by 6 bases, with 5 bases between. Per germline, CDR1 MNHEY and CDR2 SVGEGT. In nucleotides, the CDR3 is TGTGCCAGCAGTTACTCACTAGCCGGGGAGCTGTTTTTT. Protein product: CASSYSLAGELFF.

This clonotype was detected only a few times. The chain joins TRBV7-9 to TRBJ2-5, with 7 bases lining up with TRBD1. The length of the CDR3 is 16 residues. With 5 bases clipped from V and 1 base from J, the junction kept 10 bases outside the gene matches. Germline-derived CDR1 and CDR2 are SEHNR and FQNEAQ (reference sequence). The CDR3 DNA reads as TGTGCCAGCAGCCGATCGGTGACAGGGATCCAAGAGACCCAGTACTTC. Its translation: CASSRSVTGIQETQYF.

The J gene is TRBJ2-2, the V gene TRBV5-1, with a tentative D call TRBD1 (6 bases). There are 15 residues in the CDR3. The germline V gene encodes CDR1 SGHRS and CDR2 YFSETQ. Trimming removed 4 bases at V and 1 base at J, with 11 bases between. CDR3 coding DNA: TGCGCCAGCAGCGTGCCGGGACAGAACACCGGGGAGCTGTTTTTT. It encodes CASSVPGQNTGELFF.

This chain connects TRBV6-4 to TRBJ2-7; the D is unclear. The CDR3 length is 9 residues. Germline CDR1 is MRHNA and CDR2 is SNTAGT. The V and J ends lost 7 bases and 2 bases respectively, with 0 bases between them. The CDR3 reads CASTYEQYV. DNA of the CDR3: TGTGCCAGCACCTACGAGCAGTACGTC.

This clonotype turned up a few times. V usage is TRBV12-3 or TRBV12-4 and J usage is TRBJ1-6; the D is unclear. Trimming cost V 5 bases and J 9 bases, with 11 bases left between them. CDR3 length: 13 amino acids. CDR3: CASSPRTVSPLHF. CDR3 in DNA: TGTGCCAGCAGTCCCCGGACTGTTTCACCCCTCCACTTT.

This clonotype was counted only a few times. The V gene is TRBV7-2, the J gene TRBJ1-5; D is ambiguous. CDR1 and CDR2 from the germline V gene are SGHTA and FQGNSA. V was pared by 1 base and J by 4 bases, with 8 bases between. The CDR3 loop spans 14 amino acids. In DNA form, the CDR3 reads TGTGCCAGCAGCTTAGGATTTGGAAATCAGCCCCAGCATTTT. Translation: CASSLGFGNQPQHF.

This clonotype was found many times. The CDR3 nucleotides are TGTGCCAGCAGCTTAGTGCCGGGCGCCTACACTGAAGCTTTCTTT. Its protein is CASSLVPGAYTEAFF. The genes are TRBV7-2 and TRBJ1-1; D uncertain. Germline assignment: CDR1 SGHTA and CDR2 FQGNSA. The V end was cut by 1 base, the J end by 3 bases, with 12 bases between. The CDR3 runs 15 residues.

This clonotype was counted at least ten times. V is TRBV6-1 and J is TRBJ1-1; tentatively, D is TRBD1 (5 bases). Germline values: CDR1 MNHNS, CDR2 SASEGT. Trimming left V 2 bases short and J 1 base short, with 17 bases between. The CDR3 has 17 residues. The CDR3 reads CASSEPRDAGRNTEAFF. CDR3 DNA: TGTGCCAGCAGTGAACCCCGGGACGCCGGGAGGAACACTGAAGCTTTCTTT.

This clonotype was seen only a few times. V usage is TRBV20-1 and J usage is TRBJ1-1, with D possibly TRBD1 on 6 matching bases. The germline V and J ends were trimmed by 4 bases and 5 bases, with 11 bases remaining between them. Germline assignment: CDR1 DFQATT and CDR2 SNEGSKA (reference sequence). The CDR3 extends over 12 amino acids. The CDR3 loop reads CSAKGGETEAFF. The CDR3, as DNA: TGCAGTGCTAAAGGGGGGGAGACTGAAGCTTTCTTT.

The table lists this clonotype with many counts. The CDR3 protein is CASRERESGELFF. CDR3 nucleotides: TGCGCCAGCAGAGAAAGGGAGTCCGGGGAGCTGTTTTTT. The chain couples TRBV4-1 to TRBJ2-2; TRBD2 might be the D (5 bases). Germline V gene sequence: CDR1 MGHRA, CDR2 YSYEKL. This CDR3 spans 13 amino acids. V was shortened by 6 bases and J by 6 bases, with 11 bases between the two germline ends.

This chain connects TRBV4-3 to TRBJ1-2; D is unresolved. Germline values: CDR1 LGHNA, CDR2 YSLEER. This CDR3 has 15 amino acids. V lost 1 base and J 4 bases, leaving 13 bases between the germline ends. Written as DNA, the CDR3 is TGCGCCAGCAGCCAAGCCCCGGACGGCCCCTATGGCTACACCTTC. Amino acid sequence: CASSQAPDGPYGYTF.